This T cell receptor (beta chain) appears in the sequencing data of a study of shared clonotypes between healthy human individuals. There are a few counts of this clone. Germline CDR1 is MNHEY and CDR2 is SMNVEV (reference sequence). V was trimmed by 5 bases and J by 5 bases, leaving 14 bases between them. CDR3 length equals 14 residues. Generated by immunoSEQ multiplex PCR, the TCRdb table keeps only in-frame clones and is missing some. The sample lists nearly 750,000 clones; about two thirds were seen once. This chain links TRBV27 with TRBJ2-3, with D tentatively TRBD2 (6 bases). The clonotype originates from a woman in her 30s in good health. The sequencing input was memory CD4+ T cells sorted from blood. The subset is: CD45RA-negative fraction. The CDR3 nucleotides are TGTGCCAGCAGTCTCCGACTAGTGGGAGATACGCAGTATTTT. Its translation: CASSLRLVGDTQYF.